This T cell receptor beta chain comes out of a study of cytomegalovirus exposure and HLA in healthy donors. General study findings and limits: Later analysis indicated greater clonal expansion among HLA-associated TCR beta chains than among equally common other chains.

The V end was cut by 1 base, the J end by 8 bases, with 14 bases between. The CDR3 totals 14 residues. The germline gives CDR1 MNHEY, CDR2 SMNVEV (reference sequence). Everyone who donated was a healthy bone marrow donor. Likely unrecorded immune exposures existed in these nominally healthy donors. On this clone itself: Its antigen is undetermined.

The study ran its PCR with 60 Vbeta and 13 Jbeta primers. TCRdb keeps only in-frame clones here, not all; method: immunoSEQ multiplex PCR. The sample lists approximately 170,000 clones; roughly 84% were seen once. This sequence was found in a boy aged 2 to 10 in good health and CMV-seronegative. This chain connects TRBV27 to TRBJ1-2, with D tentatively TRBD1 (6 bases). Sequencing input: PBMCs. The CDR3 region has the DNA TGTGCCAGCAGTTTATGGCCCGAGGGGGACGGCTACACCTTC. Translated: CASSLWPEGDGYTF.